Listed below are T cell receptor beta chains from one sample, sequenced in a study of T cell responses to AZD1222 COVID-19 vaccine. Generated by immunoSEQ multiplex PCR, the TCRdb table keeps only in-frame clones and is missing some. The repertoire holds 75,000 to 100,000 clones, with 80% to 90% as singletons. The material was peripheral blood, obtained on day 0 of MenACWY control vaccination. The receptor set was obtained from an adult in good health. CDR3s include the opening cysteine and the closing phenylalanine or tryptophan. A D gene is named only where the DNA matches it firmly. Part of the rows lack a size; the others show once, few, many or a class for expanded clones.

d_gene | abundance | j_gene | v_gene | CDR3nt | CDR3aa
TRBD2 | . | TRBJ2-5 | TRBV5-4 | TGTGCCAGCAGCTTGGCTAGCGGGCGGGAGACCCAGTACTTC | CASSLASGRETQYF
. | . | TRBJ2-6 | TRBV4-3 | TGCGCCAGCAGCCCGCTGGGTTCTGGGGCCAACGTCCTGACTTTC | CASSPLGSGANVLTF
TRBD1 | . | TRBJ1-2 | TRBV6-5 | TGTGCCAGCAGTTTTGGACAGGGTGGGGGTTATGGCTACACCTTC | CASSFGQGGGYGYTF
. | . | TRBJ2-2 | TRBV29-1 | TGCAGCGTTGAAGAGACCGCCGGGGAGCTGTTTTTT | CSVEETAGELFF
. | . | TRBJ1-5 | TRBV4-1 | TGCGCCAGCAGCCAAGCTACAGGGATTCAGCCCCAGCATTTT | CASSQATGIQPQHF
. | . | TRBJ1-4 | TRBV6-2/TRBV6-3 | TGTGCCAGCAGTTCACGGGGTTCTAATGAAAAACTGTTTTTT | CASSSRGSNEKLFF
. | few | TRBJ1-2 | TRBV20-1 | TGCAGTGTAGGGAAAAGCTATGGCTACACCTTC | CSVGKSYGYTF
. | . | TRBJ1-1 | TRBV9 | TGTGCCAGCAGCGTGGCCCCCGGGGACACTGAAGCTTTCTTT | CASSVAPGDTEAFF
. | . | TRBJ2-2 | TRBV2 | TGTGCCAGCAGTGAAGAAACGGTTGGCGGGGAGCTGTTTTTT | CASSEETVGGELFF
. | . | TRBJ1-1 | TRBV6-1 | TGTGCCAGCAGTGAAATCGTGAACACTGAAGCTTTCTTT | CASSEIVNTEAFF
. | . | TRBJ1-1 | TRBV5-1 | TGCGCCAGCAGCTTGGCCGGGACGGTGGAAGCTTTCTTT | CASSLAGTVEAFF
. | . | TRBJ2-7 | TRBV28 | TGTGCCAGCAGTTTGGTGGGGGAGGACTACGAGCAGTACTTC | CASSLVGEDYEQYF
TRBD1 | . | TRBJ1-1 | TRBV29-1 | TGCAGCGTTGTGACAGGGGTGAACACTGAAGCTTTCTTT | CSVVTGVNTEAFF
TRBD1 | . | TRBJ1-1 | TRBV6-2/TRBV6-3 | TGTGCCAGCAGTTCTATTCGGAGTACCGGGACAGGGAAAAAGAACACTGAAGCTTTCTTT | CASSSIRSTGTGKKNTEAFF
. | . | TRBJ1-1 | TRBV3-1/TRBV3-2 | TGTGCCAGCAGCCAAGGGACGGACCCGGGCACTGAAGCTTTCTTT | CASSQGTDPGTEAFF
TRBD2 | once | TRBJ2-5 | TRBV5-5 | TGTGCCAGCAGCTCGCTAGCGGGGGGTGGAGAGACCCAGTACTTC | CASSSLAGGGETQYF
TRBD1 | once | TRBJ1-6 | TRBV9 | TGTGCCAGCAGCGTCGGGGGACAGGCCGGTCGGAATTCACCCCTCCACTTT | CASSVGGQAGRNSPLHF
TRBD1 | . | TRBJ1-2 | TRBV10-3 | TGTGCCATCGGGACAGACTATGGCTACACCTTC | CAIGTDYGYTF
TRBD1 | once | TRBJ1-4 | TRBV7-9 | TGTGCCAGCAGCTTAGCAGGGGGCAATGAAAAACTGTTTTTT | CASSLAGGNEKLFF
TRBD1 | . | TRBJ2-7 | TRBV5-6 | TGTGCCAGCAGCCGCGGACAGGGACTGGACGAGCAGTACTTC | CASSRGQGLDEQYF
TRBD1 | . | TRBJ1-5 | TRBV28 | TGTGCCAGCAGTTTAGGGACAGGGTCAAATCAGCCCCAGCATTTT | CASSLGTGSNQPQHF
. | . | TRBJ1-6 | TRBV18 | TGTGCCAGCTCACCTGAAGGAGATTCACCCCTCCACTTT | CASSPEGDSPLHF
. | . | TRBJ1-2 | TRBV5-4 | TGTGCCAGCAGCTTGGACAGCCTATACTATGGCTACACCTTC | CASSLDSLYYGYTF
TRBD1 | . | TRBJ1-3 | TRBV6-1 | TGTGCCAGCAGTGAAGCGACAGGGGCCTCTGGAAACACCATATATTTT | CASSEATGASGNTIYF
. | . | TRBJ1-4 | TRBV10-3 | TGTGCCATCAGTTCCGGGCAAACTAATGAAAAACTGTTTTTT | CAISSGQTNEKLFF
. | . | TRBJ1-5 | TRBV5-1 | TGCGCCAGCAGCGTTGAACCCGGGACACAAAGCAATCAGCCCCAGCATTTT | CASSVEPGTQSNQPQHF
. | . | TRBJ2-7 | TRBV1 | TGCACCAGCAGCCAAGAGAGGGATGCCTACGAGCAGTACTTC | CTSSQERDAYEQYF
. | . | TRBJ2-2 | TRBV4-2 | TGTGCCAGCAGCCACGAGACCGGGGAGCTGTTTTTT | CASSHETGELFF
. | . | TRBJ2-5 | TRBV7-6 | TGTGCCAGCAGCTTAGCAGGGCTGGAGACCCAGTACTTC | CASSLAGLETQYF
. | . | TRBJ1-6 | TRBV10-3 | TGTGCCATCAGTGAACAGGGAAACGGTAATTCACCCCTCCACTTT | CAISEQGNGNSPLHF
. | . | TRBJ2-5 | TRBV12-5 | TGTGCTAGTGGTCCCCCAGGGCCCGTTGGAGAGACCCAGTACTTC | CASGPPGPVGETQYF
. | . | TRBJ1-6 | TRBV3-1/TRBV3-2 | TGTGCCAGCAGCCAAGAAAGAGTCTCCTCACCCCTCCACTTT | CASSQERVSSPLHF
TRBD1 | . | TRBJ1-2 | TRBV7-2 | TGTGCCAGCAGCGAAGGGACAGGGGGCGTCTCCTCTGGCTACACCTTC | CASSEGTGGVSSGYTF
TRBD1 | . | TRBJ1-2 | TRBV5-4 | TGTGCCAGCAGCTTCCCGGGACAGGCCAACTATGGCTACACCTTC | CASSFPGQANYGYTF
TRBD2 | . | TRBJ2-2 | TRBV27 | TGTGCCAGCCGATCGGGACTAGCGAACGGGGAGCTGTTTTTT | CASRSGLANGELFF
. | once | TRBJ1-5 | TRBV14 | TGTGCCAGCAGCGGGAACAATCAGCCCCAGCATTTT | CASSGNNQPQHF
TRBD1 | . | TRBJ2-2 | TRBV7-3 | TGTGCCAGCAGCCCCCAGACAGGGGCCGACACCGGGGAGCTGTTTTTT | CASSPQTGADTGELFF
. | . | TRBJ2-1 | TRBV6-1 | TGTGCCAGCAGTGAAATGACGAGCTCCTACAATGAGCAGTTCTTC | CASSEMTSSYNEQFF
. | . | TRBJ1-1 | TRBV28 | TGTGCCAGCAGTTTACCCGACAGGAACACTGAAGCTTTCTTT | CASSLPDRNTEAFF
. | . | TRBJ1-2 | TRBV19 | TGTGCCAGTAGTATCCCGGAGGTGGATGGCTACACCTTC | CASSIPEVDGYTF
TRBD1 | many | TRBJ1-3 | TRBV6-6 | TGTGCCAGCAGTTCGATATCCGGGACAGCTGGAAACACCATATATTTT | CASSSISGTAGNTIYF
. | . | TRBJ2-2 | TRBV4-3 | TGCGCCAGCAGCCAAGTGATAGGGGTGGGCACCGGGGAGCTGTTTTTT | CASSQVIGVGTGELFF
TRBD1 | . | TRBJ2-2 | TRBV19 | TGTGCCAGTAGTCCAGAAGACAGGGGGAGGACCGGGGAGCTGTTTTTT | CASSPEDRGRTGELFF
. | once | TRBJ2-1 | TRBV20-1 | TGCAGTGCTAGTCGGATCCTGAGCTCCTACAATGAGCAGTTCTTC | CSASRILSSYNEQFF
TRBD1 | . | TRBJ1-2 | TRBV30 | TGTGCCTGGAGTTCAGACAGGGACTATGGCTACACCTTC | CAWSSDRDYGYTF
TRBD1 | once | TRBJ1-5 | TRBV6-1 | TGTGCCAGCAGTGAATTCGAGACAGGGGGCCATCAGCCCCAGCATTTT | CASSEFETGGHQPQHF
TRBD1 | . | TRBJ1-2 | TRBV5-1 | TGCGCCAGCAGCCCACCCCTCGGGACAGGGGAAGGAGTAAACTATGGCTACACCTTC | CASSPPLGTGEGVNYGYTF
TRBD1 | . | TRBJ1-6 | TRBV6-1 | TGTGCCAGCAGTGAACCGGGACAGGGGAATTCACCCCTCCACTTT | CASSEPGQGNSPLHF
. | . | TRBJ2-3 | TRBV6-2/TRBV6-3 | TGTGCCAGCAGTCTTCGTTTAGATACGCAGTATTTT | CASSLRLDTQYF
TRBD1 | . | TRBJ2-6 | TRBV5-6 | TGTGCCAGCAGCTCGATGGGACAGTCTATCGGTGGGGCCAACGTCCTGACTTTC | CASSSMGQSIGGANVLTF
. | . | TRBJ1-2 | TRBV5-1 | TGCGCCAGCAGCTTTGGTACGAGTGGCTATGGCTACACCTTC | CASSFGTSGYGYTF
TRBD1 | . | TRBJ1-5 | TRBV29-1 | TGCAGCGTGGCCCAGGGGGGGGGCAATCAGCCCCAGCATTTT | CSVAQGGGNQPQHF
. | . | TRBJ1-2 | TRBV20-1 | TGCAGCCCTGGGGAGAACTATGGCTACACCTTC | CSPGENYGYTF
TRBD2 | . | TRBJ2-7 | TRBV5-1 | TGCGCCAGCAGCTTGACTAGCGGGGTCTTCGAGCAGTACTTC | CASSLTSGVFEQYF
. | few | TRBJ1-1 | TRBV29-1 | TGCAGCGACGCCGGGACGGTGAACACTGAAGCTTTCTTT | CSDAGTVNTEAFF
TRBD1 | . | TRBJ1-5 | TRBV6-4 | TGTGCCAGCAGTGTGGGTCAGGGGGAGGATGATCAGCCCCAGCATTTT | CASSVGQGEDDQPQHF
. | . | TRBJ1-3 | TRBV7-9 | TGTGCCAGCAGCCCCCATGGGGGGACCTCTGGAAACACCATATATTTT | CASSPHGGTSGNTIYF
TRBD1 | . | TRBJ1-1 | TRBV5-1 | TGCGCCAGCAGCTTGGGACAGGGTAGGGACACTGAAGCTTTCTTT | CASSLGQGRDTEAFF
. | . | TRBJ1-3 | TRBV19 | TGTGCCAGTAGTATCCAGAGCTCTGGAAACACCATATATTTT | CASSIQSSGNTIYF